What follows are 27 T cell receptor beta chains derived from one specimen sequenced in a study of cytomegalovirus exposure and HLA in healthy donors. The PCR contained 60 Vbeta and 13 Jbeta primers. Sequencing used immunoSEQ multiplex PCR; TCRdb keeps in-frame clones, though not all of them. The sample holds approximately 140,000 clones, about four fifths seen once. Sequenced material: PBMCs. The receptors shown here come from a man aged 35 to 55 in good health and CMV-seropositive.

The chain links TRBV7-2 to TRBJ1-3, with D possibly TRBD1 on 5 matching bases. The V and J ends lost 3 bases and 8 bases respectively, with 11 bases between them. This CDR3 spans 13 amino acids. CDR1 and CDR2 from the germline V gene are SGHTA and FQGNSA. The DNA for the CDR3 is TGTGCCAGCAGCTTGGGGGGAGGGTACACCATATATTTT. Translation: CASSLGGGYTIYF.

V gene TRBV6-1 combines with J gene TRBJ2-7; D may be TRBD1 (6 bases). This CDR3 spans 15 amino acids. Germline CDR1 and CDR2: MNHNS and SASEGT. V was trimmed by 2 bases and J by 4 bases, leaving 15 bases between them. CDR3 bases: TGTGCCAGCAGTGAACAAGAGGGCAGGGGATACGAGCAGTACTTC. Translated, it gives CASSEQEGRGYEQYF.

This clone appeared a single time. The chain links TRBV11-3 to TRBJ2-5; a possible D gene is TRBD2 (5 bases). V gave up 5 bases and J gave up 4 bases, with 14 bases separating them. CDR3 size: 14 residues. Germline V gene data show CDR1 as SGHNT and CDR2 as YENEEA. The CDR3 sequence is CASSPLWERETQYF. The CDR3 DNA reads TGTGCCAGCAGCCCCCTCTGGGAGAGAGAGACCCAGTACTTC. The full variable domain, with the rest looked up from reference TRBV11-3 and TRBJ2-5, is EAGVVQSPRYKIIEKKQPVAFWCNPISGHNTLYWYLQNLGQGPELLIRYENEEAVDDSQLPKDRFSAERLKGVDSTLKIQPAELGDSAVYLCASSPLWERETQYFGPGTRLLVL.

J is TRBJ1-2 and V is TRBV7-9, with D unclear. Trimming took off 1 base at V and 5 bases at J, with 14 bases between the two ends. Germline V gives CDR1 SEHNR, CDR2 FQNEAQ (reference sequence). This CDR3 spans 15 amino acids. Here the CDR3 reads CASSLGSASLYGYTF. Here the CDR3 DNA reads TGTGCCAGCAGCTTAGGGAGCGCCAGTTTATATGGCTACACCTTC. Full variable domain (missing parts from reference TRBV7-9 and TRBJ1-2): DTGVSQNPRHKITKRGQNVTFRCDPISEHNRLYWYRQTLGQGPEFLTYFQNEAQLEKSRLLSDRFSAERPKGSFSTLEIQRTEQGDSAMYLCASSLGSASLYGYTFGSGTRLTVV.

The chain combines TRBV7-9 with TRBJ2-5; TRBD1 agrees at 7 bases. The CDR3 spans 16 residues. Trimming cost V 1 base and J 5 bases; bases outside gene matches: 10. CDR1 is SEHNR, CDR2 FQNEAQ, per germline (reference sequence). CDR3 nucleotide sequence: TGTGCCAGCAGCTTAGTCCAGGCCAGGGGGACGGAGACCCAGTACTTC. Protein: CASSLVQARGTETQYF.

Only one count was recorded for this clone. This chain links TRBV7-8 with TRBJ1-5, with TRBD1 identical over 10 bases. V was clipped by 4 bases and J by 6 bases; unmatched bases: 18. Germline CDR1 is SGHVS and CDR2 is FQNEAQ. The CDR3 loop spans 19 amino acids. The CDR3 spells CASSSARDRGRAASQPQHF. The CDR3, as DNA: TGTGCCAGCAGCTCTGCCCGGGACAGGGGTCGGGCTGCCAGTCAGCCCCAGCATTTT.

This clone was counted between two and nine times. The genes are TRBV5-8 and TRBJ2-5; 12 nucleotides agree with TRBD2. Germline V gene data show CDR1 as SGHTS and CDR2 as YDEGEE. The ends lost 5 bases at V and 5 bases at J; junction bases unmatched: 10. The CDR3 has 16 amino acids. CDR3 sequence: CASRLAGGLSEETQYF. The CDR3 coding sequence is TGTGCCAGCAGACTAGCGGGAGGTCTTTCCGAGGAGACCCAGTACTTC.

This clone has a handful of counts. V usage is TRBV7-9 and J usage is TRBJ2-1, with 12 bases identical to TRBD2. With V trimmed by 2 bases and J by 6 bases, 5 bases remained unmatched. The CDR3 covers 16 residues. The V gene's germline CDR1 is SEHNR and CDR2 FQNEAQ (reference sequence). CDR3 loop: CASSLMRTSGVNEQFF. CDR3 DNA: TGTGCCAGCAGCTTAATGCGGACTAGCGGGGTCAATGAGCAGTTCTTC.

V gene TRBV30 combines with J gene TRBJ1-1, with a weak D call TRBD1 (6 bases). CDR3 length equals 13 residues. Germline-derived CDR1 and CDR2 are GTSNPN and SVGIG (reference sequence). Trimming pared 2 bases from V and 5 bases from J, leaving 12 bases between. The CDR3 coding sequence is TGTGCCTGGAGTTCCGACAGGAGGACTGAAGCTTTCTTT. Translation: CAWSSDRRTEAFF.

V is TRBV11-2 and J is TRBJ2-5, with 8 bases lining up with TRBD2. This CDR3 is 13 amino acids long. Germline CDR1 reads SGHAT; CDR2 reads FQNNGV. Unmatched junction bases numbered 6, after V lost 1 base and J lost 11 bases. CDR3 sequence (DNA): TGTGCCAGCAGCTTAGGGGGAGCGGGGGAGCAGTACTTC. It is translated as CASSLGGAGEQYF.

The chain is built from TRBV9 and TRBJ2-7, with 9 bases identical to TRBD1. CDR3 length: 15 residues. From germline, CDR1 is SGDLS and CDR2 YYNGEE. V dropped 3 bases and J dropped 5; count of bases not matched to a gene: 9. The DNA of the CDR3 is TGTGCCAGCAGCGCCCGGGACAGGGTAATCGACGAGCAGTACTTC. Translated: CASSARDRVIDEQYF.

V gene TRBV5-5 combines with J gene TRBJ2-7; a possible D gene is TRBD2 (7 bases). Per the germline V gene, CDR1 is SGHKS and CDR2 is YYEKEE (reference sequence). The CDR3 loop spans 13 amino acids. The V gene lost 7 bases and the J gene lost 2 bases, with 13 bases spanning the gap. The CDR3: CASAPGGAYEQYF. As DNA, the CDR3 is TGTGCCAGCGCACCGGGGGGCGCCTACGAGCAGTACTTC.

This clone was seen more than once but under ten times. The genes are TRBV15 and TRBJ1-1; maybe TRBD1 (6 bases). From germline, CDR1 is LNHNV and CDR2 YYDKDF (reference sequence). The CDR3 loop spans 15 amino acids. Trimming removed 5 bases at V and 5 bases at J, with 18 bases between. The CDR3 is CATSQKGGHFTEAFF. The DNA of the CDR3 is TGTGCCACCAGCCAAAAGGGGGGGCACTTTACTGAAGCTTTCTTT.

This chain joins TRBV7-8 and TRBJ2-1; 7 bases align to TRBD1. Germline assignment: CDR1 SGHVS and CDR2 FQNEAQ. Trimming at V came to 7 bases and at J to 4 bases, leaving 10 bases not matched to a gene. The CDR3 extends over 15 amino acids. CDR3 loop: CASNPDRQGYNEQFF. The DNA of the CDR3 is TGTGCCAGCAACCCAGACCGACAGGGATACAATGAGCAGTTCTTC.

The chain recombines TRBV5-1 with TRBJ2-3; TRBD1 agrees at 10 bases. Germline V gives CDR1 SGHRS, CDR2 YFSETQ. The junction had 13 bases not matched to a gene; V was cut back by 2 bases and J by 4 bases. This CDR3 has 18 residues. CDR3 residues: CASSLAPPGQGWADTQYF. The CDR3 nucleotides are TGCGCCAGCAGCTTAGCTCCGCCGGGACAGGGGTGGGCAGATACGCAGTATTTT.

This clone has more than one count but fewer than ten. The junction departs from germline at one end; a sequencing error may be responsible. This sequence joins TRBV5-1 and TRBJ2-1, with D tentatively TRBD2 (7 bases). CDR3 length equals 15 residues. Germline V gene lookup returns CDR1 SGHRS and CDR2 YFSETQ. In DNA form, the CDR3 reads TGCGCCAGCACTACCGATGGGGGGGCTTACAGTGAGCAGTTCTTC. It translates to CASTTDGGAYSEQFF.

The chain is built from TRBV30 and TRBJ2-1; TRBD2 agrees at 13 bases. J lost 8 bases, V lost 0 bases, and 10 bases had no gene match. CDR3 length: 17 residues. Germline assignment: CDR1 GTSNPN and CDR2 SVGIG (reference sequence). The CDR3, as DNA: TGTGCCTGGAGTGTACGGGGACTAGCGGGAATATGGGATGAGCAGTTCTTC. Translating gives CAWSVRGLAGIWDEQFF.

The chain combines TRBV28 with TRBJ2-6; perhaps TRBD2 as D (6 bases). The CDR3 length is 18 residues. Trimming removed 4 bases at V and 2 bases at J, with 18 bases between. Germline-derived CDR1 and CDR2 are MDHEN and SYDVKM. The CDR3 DNA reads as TGTGCCAGCAGTTCCCCGGGAGAGCCCCCCACTGGGGCCAACGTCCTGACTTTC. Its translation is CASSSPGEPPTGANVLTF.

This clone came up once. The chain combines TRBV5-1 with TRBJ2-1, with D possibly TRBD2 on 5 matching bases. The CDR3 is 15 residues long. Germline CDR1 and CDR2: SGHRS and YFSETQ. The V and J ends lost 4 bases and 3 bases respectively, with 14 bases between them. CDR3 coding DNA: TGCGCCAGCAGCCTGGACTCGCCCAACTACAATGAGCAGTTCTTC. Its translation: CASSLDSPNYNEQFF.

This clone was picked up one time. The chain combines TRBV7-9 with TRBJ2-6; no definite D call. The V end was cut by 2 bases, the J end by 0 bases, with 8 bases between. This CDR3 comprises 16 residues. Germline V gene lookup returns CDR1 SEHNR and CDR2 FQNEAQ (reference sequence). Here the CDR3 reads CASSLYKSSGANVLTF. The DNA for the CDR3 is TGTGCCAGCAGCTTATATAAGAGCTCTGGGGCCAACGTCCTGACTTTC.

V is TRBV7-9 and J is TRBJ1-6; D is undetermined. Trimming stripped 2 bases from V and 8 bases from J, with 4 bases between. This CDR3 region has 12 residues. Germline V gives CDR1 SEHNR, CDR2 FQNEAQ (reference sequence). The CDR3 protein is CASSLSDSPLHF. Here the CDR3 DNA reads TGTGCCAGCAGCTTATCCGATTCACCCCTCCACTTT.

This rearrangement joins TRBV4-1 to TRBJ1-5; TRBD1 might be the D (6 bases). This CDR3 has 15 residues. The germline CDR1 and CDR2 sequences are MGHRA and YSYEKL. V lost 5 bases and J 3 bases, leaving 14 bases between the germline ends. The CDR3 loop reads CASSYSGQSNQPQHF. The CDR3 DNA sequence: TGCGCCAGCAGCTATTCTGGACAGTCCAATCAGCCCCAGCATTTT.

Regarding this clone: Other DNA sequences within the sample encode an identical CDR3. The J gene is TRBJ1-1, the V gene TRBV30; the D gene is possibly TRBD1 (6 bases). Trimming pared 0 bases from V and 3 bases from J, leaving 8 bases between. From germline, CDR1 is GTSNPN and CDR2 SVGIG (reference sequence). This CDR3 has 13 residues. The CDR3 DNA sequence: TGTGCCTGGAGTGTACAGGGAGACACTGAAGCTTTCTTT. Translation: CAWSVQGDTEAFF.

The chain couples TRBV9 to TRBJ2-5; possibly TRBD1 for D (6 bases). The ends were cut back, 3 bases at V and 5 bases at J, with 17 bases in the middle. The germline gives CDR1 SGDLS, CDR2 YYNGEE. The CDR3 loop spans 15 amino acids. CDR3 DNA: TGTGCCAGCAGCGCCGGACAGCCAAAGTGGGAGACCCAGTACTTC. This codes for CASSAGQPKWETQYF. Full variable domain (remainder filled in from reference TRBV9 and TRBJ2-5): DSGVTQTPKHLITATGQRVTLRCSPRSGDLSVYWYQQSLDQGLQFLIQYYNGEERAKGNILERFSAQQFPDLHSELNLSSLELGDSALYFCASSAGQPKWETQYFGPGTRLLVL.

The chain is built from TRBV5-1 and TRBJ2-7, with TRBD1 matching 10 bases. The CDR3 is 14 amino acids. After removal of 4 bases from V and 5 bases from J, the junction contained 6 bases not matched to a gene. Germline assignment: CDR1 SGHRS and CDR2 YFSETQ. The CDR3 loop is CASSAGQGVNEQYF. As DNA, the CDR3 is TGCGCCAGCAGCGCCGGACAGGGGGTTAACGAGCAGTACTTC.

This clone has only one observation. The chain combines TRBV7-3 with TRBJ1-3; D not resolved. The J call may be wrong; the DNA end is better matched by TRBJ2-2. The CDR3 loop spans 15 amino acids. Germline CDR1 SGHTA, CDR2 FQGTGA. The CDR3 region is CASSLTSLNTGELFF. In DNA, the CDR3 is TGTGCCAGCAGCTTAACGTCCCTGAACACCGGGGAGCTGTTTTTT.

This clone has just a few counts. V and J are TRBV4-1 and TRBJ1-1; 9 bases align to TRBD1. With 5 bases clipped from V and 4 bases from J, the junction kept 8 bases outside the gene matches. The length of the CDR3 is 15 residues. Germline values: CDR1 MGHRA, CDR2 YSYEKL. The CDR3 DNA reads TGCGCCAGCAGCGACCGGGACAGGGTGGGCACTGAAGCTTTCTTT. Translation gives CASSDRDRVGTEAFF.